This TCR beta chain was captured by sequencing in a study of T cell responses to AZD1222 COVID-19 vaccine. Second-dose intervals of approximately 4 or approximately 12 weeks were pooled. Findings and caveats of the study: Only after the peak T cell response were repertoires sampled. It was only a handful of AZD1222 recipients who were seropositive at baseline. Donors were largely white British and mainly female; clonal diversity was possibly underestimated.

Clones were read by immunoSEQ multiplex PCR, and TCRdb kept only the in-frame ones, dropping some. This sample has over 50,000 clones; around 81% occur once, and the top ten carry 26%. CDR1 is MNHEY and CDR2 is SVGAGI in the germline V gene. The V and J ends lost 7 bases and 1 base respectively, with 11 bases between them. This CDR3 has 13 residues. Details on this clone: Its matching antigen is unknown.

The material was peripheral blood, obtained 28 days after the second AZD1222 dose. This receptor was obtained from an adult who received the AZD1222 COVID-19 vaccine. V is TRBV6-5 and J is TRBJ2-7; possible D gene TRBD2, 5 bases. Here the CDR3 DNA reads TGTGCCAGCACCTCCCCGGGATCCTACGAGCAGTACTTC. Protein product: CASTSPGSYEQYF.